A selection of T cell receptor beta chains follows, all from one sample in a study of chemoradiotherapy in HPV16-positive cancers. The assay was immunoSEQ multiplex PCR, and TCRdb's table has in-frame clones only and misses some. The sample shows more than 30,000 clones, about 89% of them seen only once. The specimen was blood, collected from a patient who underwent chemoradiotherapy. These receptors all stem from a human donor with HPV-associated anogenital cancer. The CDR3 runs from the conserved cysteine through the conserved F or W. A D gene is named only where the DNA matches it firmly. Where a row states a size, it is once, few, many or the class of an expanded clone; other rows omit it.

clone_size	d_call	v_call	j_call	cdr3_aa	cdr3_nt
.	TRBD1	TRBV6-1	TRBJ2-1	CASSAIRGQGVYEQFF	TGTGCCAGCAGTGCCATCAGGGGACAGGGGGTATATGAGCAGTTCTTC
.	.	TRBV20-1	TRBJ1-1	CSARRGYEAFF	TGCAGTGCTCGCAGGGGATACGAAGCTTTCTTT
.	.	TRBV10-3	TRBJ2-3	CAIGTLTLYF	TGTGCCATAGGGACTCTAACGCTGTATTTT
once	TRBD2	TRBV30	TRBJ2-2	CAWSGLAGTGELFF	TGTGCCTGGAGTGGTCTAGCGGGAACCGGGGAGCTGTTTTTT
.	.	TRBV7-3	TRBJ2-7	CASSPGRSSYEQYF	TGTGCCAGCAGCCCGGGACGGAGCTCCTACGAGCAGTACTTC
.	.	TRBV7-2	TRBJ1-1	CASSQGLAGAFF	TGTGCCAGCAGCCAGGGATTGGCGGGAGCTTTCTTT
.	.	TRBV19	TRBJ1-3	CASSSQRNSGNTIYF	TGTGCCAGTAGTAGCCAAAGGAACTCTGGAAACACCATATATTTT
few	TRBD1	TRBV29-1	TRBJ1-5	CSAVDRAGNQPQHF	TGCAGCGCCGTGGACAGGGCAGGCAATCAGCCCCAGCATTTT
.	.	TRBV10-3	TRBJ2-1	CAISESASEDEQFF	TGTGCCATCAGTGAGTCGGCTAGCGAGGATGAGCAGTTCTTC
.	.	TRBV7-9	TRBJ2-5	CASSLTAGEGETQYF	TGTGCCAGCAGCTTAACCGCAGGGGAAGGGGAGACCCAGTACTTC
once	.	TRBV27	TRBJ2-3	CATQNPSTDTQYF	TGTGCCACCCAAAACCCTAGCACAGATACGCAGTATTTT
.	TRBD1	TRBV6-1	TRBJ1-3	CASSEVGQATFSGNTIYF	TGTGCCAGCAGTGAGGTCGGACAGGCGACTTTCTCTGGAAACACCATATATTTT
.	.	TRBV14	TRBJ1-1	CASSPYGARGTEAFF	TGTGCCAGCAGCCCATACGGGGCTAGGGGCACTGAAGCTTTCTTT
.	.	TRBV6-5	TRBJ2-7	CASSLGDFGEQYF	TGTGCCAGCAGCTTAGGAGACTTCGGGGAGCAGTACTTC
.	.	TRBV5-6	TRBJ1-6	CASSLDKVSPLHF	TGTGCCAGCAGCTTAGACAAGGTCTCACCCCTCCACTTT
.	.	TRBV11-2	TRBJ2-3	CASSLGHRGASDTQYF	TGTGCCAGCAGCTTAGGGCACCGTGGTGCTTCAGATACGCAGTATTTT
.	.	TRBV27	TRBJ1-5	CASTRLGGSNQPQHF	TGTGCCAGCACTAGGTTAGGGGGAAGCAATCAGCCCCAGCATTTT
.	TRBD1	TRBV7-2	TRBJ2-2	CASSVYRGRTGTGELFF	TGTGCCAGCAGCGTCTACAGGGGGCGCACTGGCACCGGGGAGCTGTTTTTT
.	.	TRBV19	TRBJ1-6	CASSRDSSSYNSPLHF	TGTGCCAGTAGCCGGGACTCCTCCTCCTATAATTCACCCCTCCACTTT
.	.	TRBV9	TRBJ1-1	CASSDALGGTEAFF	TGTGCCAGCAGCGACGCTCTAGGGGGCACTGAAGCTTTCTTT
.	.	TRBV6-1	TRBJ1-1	CASSEAIGQTEAFF	TGTGCCAGCAGTGAAGCCATAGGACAGACTGAAGCTTTCTTT
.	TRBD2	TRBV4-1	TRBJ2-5	CASSQVAGEETQYF	TGCGCCAGCAGCCAAGTAGCGGGGGAAGAGACCCAGTACTTC
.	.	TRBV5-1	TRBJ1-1	CASSLEGREAFF	TGCGCCAGCAGCTTGGAGGGTCGTGAAGCTTTCTTT
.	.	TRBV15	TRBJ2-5	CATSRDLLATETQYF	TGTGCCACCAGCAGAGATCTGCTAGCGACTGAGACCCAGTACTTC
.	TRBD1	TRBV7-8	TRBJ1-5	CASTPGQGGNQPQHF	TGTGCCAGCACCCCGGGACAGGGCGGCAATCAGCCCCAGCATTTT
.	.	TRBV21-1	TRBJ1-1	CASSKEDKAGTEAFF	TGTGCCAGCAGCAAAGAGGACAAGGCGGGCACTGAAGCTTTCTTT
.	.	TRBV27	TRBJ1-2	CASSEGGVYGYTF	TGTGCCAGCAGTGAAGGGGGGGTCTATGGCTACACCTTC
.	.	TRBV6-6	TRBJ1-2	CAWRGLITRYTF	TGTGCCTGGCGAGGGCTGATCACGCGCTACACCTTC
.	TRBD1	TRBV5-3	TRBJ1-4	CARSWDSLLEEKLFF	TGTGCCAGAAGCTGGGACAGCCTTTTGGAGGAAAAACTGTTTTTT
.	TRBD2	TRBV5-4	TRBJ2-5	CASSLEVAGGGQETQYF	TGTGCCAGCAGCTTGGAAGTAGCGGGAGGGGGACAAGAGACCCAGTACTTC
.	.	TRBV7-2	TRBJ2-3	CASSPRVGVGSSTQYF	TGTGCCAGCAGTCCTCGGGTAGGTGTGGGGTCGAGTACGCAGTATTTT
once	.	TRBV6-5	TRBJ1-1	CASSYYGEAFF	TGTGCCAGCAGTTACTACGGTGAAGCTTTCTTT
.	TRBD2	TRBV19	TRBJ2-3	CASSPRGGASPDTQYF	TGTGCCAGTAGTCCCCGCGGGGGGGCGAGCCCAGATACGCAGTATTTT
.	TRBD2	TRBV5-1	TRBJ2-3	CASRTSGLGADTQYF	TGCGCCAGCAGGACTAGCGGGCTGGGCGCAGATACGCAGTATTTT
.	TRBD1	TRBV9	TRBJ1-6	CASSVGGDSGFNSPLHF	TGTGCCAGCAGCGTAGGAGGGGACAGTGGATTTAATTCACCCCTCCACTTT
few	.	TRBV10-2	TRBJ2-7	CASSESGGAGEQYF	TGCGCCAGCAGTGAGTCAGGGGGGGCAGGGGAGCAGTACTTC
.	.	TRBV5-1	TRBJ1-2	CASSLEGIANYGYTF	TGCGCCAGCAGCTTGGAGGGAATAGCTAACTATGGCTACACCTTC
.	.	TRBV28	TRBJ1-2	CASYTHRAYYGYTF	TGTGCCAGCTATACCCACAGGGCATACTATGGCTACACCTTC
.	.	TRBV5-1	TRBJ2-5	CASSQGKETQYF	TGCGCCAGCAGCCAGGGGAAAGAGACCCAGTACTTC
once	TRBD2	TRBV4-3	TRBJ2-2	CASSQSGTSGTLNTGELFF	TGCGCCAGCAGCCAATCCGGGACTAGCGGGACTCTTAACACCGGGGAGCTGTTTTTT
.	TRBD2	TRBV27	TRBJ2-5	CASSWSGRTKETQYF	TGTGCCAGCAGTTGGAGCGGGAGGACGAAAGAGACCCAGTACTTC
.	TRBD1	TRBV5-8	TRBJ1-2	CASSQPGTGPFYGYTF	TGTGCCAGCAGCCAACCCGGGACAGGGCCCTTCTATGGCTACACCTTC
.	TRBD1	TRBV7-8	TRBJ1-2	CASSPDRAGVYYGYTF	TGTGCCAGCAGCCCTGACAGGGCCGGAGTATACTATGGCTACACCTTC
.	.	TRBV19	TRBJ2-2	CASTPTGGMGGELFF	TGTGCCAGTACCCCGACGGGGGGCATGGGCGGGGAGCTGTTTTTT
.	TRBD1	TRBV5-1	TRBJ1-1	CASSARGQGDSEAFF	TGCGCCAGCAGCGCCCGGGGACAGGGGGACTCTGAAGCTTTCTTT
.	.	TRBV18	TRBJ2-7	CASSPLGEQPAYEQYF	TGTGCCAGCTCACCACTCGGGGAGCAGCCGGCCTACGAGCAGTACTTC
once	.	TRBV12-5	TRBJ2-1	CASGLDPSLWGNEQFF	TGTGCTAGTGGTTTGGACCCTAGCCTATGGGGCAATGAGCAGTTCTTC
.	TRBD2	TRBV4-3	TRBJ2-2	CASSQDSSGGAGTGELFF	TGCGCCAGCAGCCAAGATTCTAGCGGGGGGGCAGGCACCGGGGAGCTGTTTTTT
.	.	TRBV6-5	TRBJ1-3	CASGRGSSTGNTIYF	TGTGCCAGCGGCCGGGGCTCGTCGACTGGAAACACCATATATTTT
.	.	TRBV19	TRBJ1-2	CASSIDSNYGYTF	TGTGCCAGTAGTATAGATTCTAACTATGGCTACACCTTC
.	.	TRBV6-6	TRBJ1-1	CASSYYGALNTEAFF	TGTGCCAGCAGTTACTATGGGGCTTTGAACACTGAAGCTTTCTTT
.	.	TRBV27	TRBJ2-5	CASSLGNQETQYF	TGTGCCAGCAGTTTAGGAAACCAAGAGACCCAGTACTTC
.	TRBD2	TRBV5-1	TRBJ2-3	CASSPSEAGGADTQYF	TGCGCCAGCAGCCCGTCTGAGGCGGGAGGAGCAGATACGCAGTATTTT
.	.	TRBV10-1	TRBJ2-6	CASGLWGWGIPGANVLTF	TGCGCCAGCGGGCTTTGGGGATGGGGGATCCCTGGGGCCAACGTCCTGACTTTC
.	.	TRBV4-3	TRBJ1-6	CASSPQDGVNSPLHF	TGCGCCAGCAGCCCACAAGACGGCGTTAATTCACCCCTCCACTTT
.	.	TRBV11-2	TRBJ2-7	CASSPASLGEQYF	TGTGCCAGCAGCCCCGCGAGCCTAGGGGAGCAGTACTTC
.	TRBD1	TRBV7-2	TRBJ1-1	CASSSYTGGAAAFF	TGTGCCAGCAGCTCTTATACAGGGGGCGCAGCGGCTTTCTTT
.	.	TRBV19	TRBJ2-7	CASTAAGATYEQYF	TGTGCCAGTACCGCCGCGGGGGCGACCTACGAGCAGTACTTC